The rows below give T cell receptor beta chains drawn from one sample of a study of shared clonotypes between healthy human individuals. This table comes from immunoSEQ multiplex PCR, and its TCRdb copy is limited to in-frame clones, with some not included. The sample lists about half a million clones; 70% to 80% were seen once. Material for sequencing was PBMCs. These receptors were taken from a woman aged 40 to 50 in good health. Some clones in this sample may be carry-over from other donors' samples. CDR3s include the opening cysteine and the closing phenylalanine or tryptophan. Each record gives: V gene, J gene, CDR3 length, CDR3 protein.

TRBV4-1	TRBJ2-5	15	CASSQVRVVRETQYF
TRBV18	TRBJ2-3	12	CASCGGADTQYF
TRBV28	TRBJ2-5	19	CASSLNLKTPGQIQETQYF
TRBV6-5	TRBJ2-7	13	CASSPGRWIEQYF
TRBV19	TRBJ1-1	19	CASSFLLSGGTEKNTEAFF
TRBV15	TRBJ2-3	15	CATSETGALADTQYF
TRBV7-2	TRBJ1-2	16	CASSLDSGALGYGYTF
TRBV19	TRBJ2-7	14	CASSPGTGPYEQYF
TRBV11-3	TRBJ2-1	16	CASSYYGTDSYNEQFF
TRBV11-3	TRBJ2-5	13	CASSLGWTETQYF
TRBV6-4	TRBJ2-2	14	CASTPRTETGELFF
TRBV4-3	TRBJ1-4	14	CASSPRQEGEKLFF
TRBV27	TRBJ1-2	15	CASSLSPRGFYGYTF
TRBV10-3	TRBJ1-2	13	CAIAEDSGYGYTF
TRBV28	TRBJ2-7	15	CASRPPLGRAYEQYF
TRBV7-3	TRBJ2-5	16	CASSPSLRGDQETQYF
TRBV2	TRBJ2-1	14	CASSLGLGNNLQFF
TRBV7-2	TRBJ1-2	13	CASSLAQNYGYTF
TRBV7-2	TRBJ1-2	16	CASSFNTGASRYGYTF
TRBV4-2	.	14	CASSPVAVPNEQYF
TRBV2	TRBJ2-1	14	CASRTSGTSLEQFF
TRBV7-2	TRBJ2-2	16	CASSPLGLENTGELFF
TRBV6-4	TRBJ2-1	16	CASSDSGAGDLNEQFF
TRBV28	TRBJ2-7	15	CASSKSLTGRYEQYF
TRBV5-1	TRBJ2-5	15	CASSLGGEDQETQYF
TRBV7-8	TRBJ1-4	15	CASSLYGGANEKLFF
TRBV30	TRBJ1-5	12	CAQPEIYQPQHF
TRBV10-3	TRBJ2-1	12	CASSTGDNEQFF
TRBV7-2	TRBJ2-1	14	CASSRGGGPQEQFF
TRBV18	TRBJ2-5	14	CASSPSGAGETQYF
TRBV5-6	TRBJ1-1	16	CASSLQGASRNTEAFF
TRBV9	TRBJ2-1	18	CASSVTRTSGSGDNEQFF
TRBV6-5	TRBJ2-7	15	CASSYSGLAGDEQYF
TRBV5-1	TRBJ1-1	15	CASSLGAVVITEAFF
TRBV7-3	TRBJ2-5	14	CASSPAPGWETQYF
TRBV11-2	TRBJ2-1	15	CASSPTSGRTYEQFF
TRBV19	TRBJ2-7	14	CASRTQGGGGEQYF
TRBV15	TRBJ2-7	13	CATSRVPSYEQYF
TRBV7-9	TRBJ1-1	13	CASSLTEGSKAFF
TRBV11-2	TRBJ2-4	18	CASSRGRVLAIAKNIQYF
TRBV2	TRBJ1-2	13	CASSENRLAGYTF
TRBV10-3	TRBJ2-4	16	CAISESSGQASNIQYF
TRBV7-6	TRBJ2-5	15	CASSWGLAVQETQYF
TRBV5-1	TRBJ2-1	16	CASSLAGTGADNEQFF
TRBV7-2	TRBJ2-1	14	CASSLRRIQGEQFF
TRBV7-2	TRBJ2-3	13	CASGRPNTDTQYF
TRBV5-8	TRBJ2-2	14	CASGSGRWTGELFF
TRBV6-5	TRBJ2-7	14	CASRETGGSYEQYF
TRBV7-9	TRBJ2-1	11	CASSGGDWQFF
TRBV15	TRBJ1-5	14	CATSRGLGNQPQHF
TRBV27	TRBJ2-7	14	CASSSSDRYYEQYF
TRBV6-1	TRBJ1-2	12	CASGGHQYGYTF
TRBV7-8	TRBJ2-5	17	CASSWAGGRGLQETQYF
TRBV27	TRBJ2-3	15	CASRVSVLGTDTQYF
TRBV6-4	TRBJ1-5	14	CASSDTSVDQPQHF
TRBV18	TRBJ1-1	15	CASSTGQGGNTEAFF
TRBV28	TRBJ2-7	14	CASRRTSGSYEQYF